These 29 T cell receptor beta chains were sequenced from one sample in a study of blood T cell repertoires in COVID-19. Libraries were prepared by immunoSEQ multiplex PCR; TCRdb keeps only in-frame clonotypes and omits some of them. Here the sample spans about 99,000 clones, around four fifths being singletons. The sequenced material came from peripheral blood. These receptor sequences come from a man in his 60s with acute or convalescent COVID-19.

This clone occurred a few times. This chain uses TRBV19 with TRBJ1-5; 7 nucleotides align to TRBD1. Unmatched junction bases numbered 7, after V lost 10 bases and J lost 7 bases. This CDR3 contains 12 residues. Germline lookup yields CDR1 LNHDA and CDR2 SQIVND (reference sequence). In nucleotides, the CDR3 is TGTGCCACAAGACAGGGTGGCCAGCCCCAGCATTTT. Translated: CATRQGGQPQHF.

The chain uses TRBV6-5 and TRBJ2-1; perhaps TRBD1 as D (6 bases). This CDR3 has 15 residues. The V gene lost 2 bases and the J gene lost 3 bases, with 11 bases spanning the gap. Germline CDR1 MNHEY, CDR2 SVGAGI. CDR3 protein: CASSYGDTIYNEQFF. DNA for the CDR3: TGTGCCAGCAGTTACGGGGACACAATCTACAATGAGCAGTTCTTC.

V is TRBV19 and J is TRBJ1-3; TRBD1 might be the D (5 bases). Between the trimmed V and J ends, which lost 6 bases and 4 bases, there was a span of 16 bases. The CDR3 spans 15 residues. CDR1 LNHDA and CDR2 SQIVND come from the germline V gene (reference sequence). This CDR3 is CASRDILPQGNTIYF. CDR3 coding DNA: TGTGCCAGTAGGGACATCCTACCCCAAGGAAACACCATATATTTT.

The chain joins TRBV7-9 to TRBJ2-1, with 8 bases lining up with TRBD2. V shed 5 bases and J 8 bases; nucleotides not matched to a gene: 14. This CDR3 has 16 residues. Germline CDR1 is SEHNR and CDR2 is FQNEAQ (reference sequence). CDR3 DNA sequence: TGTGCCAGCAGCCCGAGCGGGACTAGAATTCCTTATGAGCAGTTCTTC. Translating gives CASSPSGTRIPYEQFF.

The chain carries TRBV28 and TRBJ1-2; 8 bases align to TRBD1. V shed 6 bases, J shed 5 bases, and the junction held 11 bases outside the gene matches. Germline V CDR1 and CDR2: MDHEN, SYDVKM. The CDR3 runs 15 residues. Here the CDR3 reads CASRYAGGMRYGYTF. DNA of the CDR3: TGTGCCAGCAGATACGCAGGGGGCATGAGGTATGGCTACACCTTC.

J is TRBJ1-1 and V is TRBV7-9, with unresolved D. The germline gives CDR1 SEHNR, CDR2 FQNEAQ (reference sequence). The CDR3 contains 14 residues. With 8 bases removed from V and 3 bases from J, the gap between germline ends came to 16 bases. DNA for the CDR3: TGTGCCAGCGCCCGCCGGGGAGGAGACACTGAAGCTTTCTTT. The encoded protein is CASARRGGDTEAFF.

The chain combines TRBV14 with TRBJ2-1; D perhaps matches TRBD1 (6 bases). This CDR3 contains 14 residues. Germline-derived CDR1 and CDR2 are SGHDN and FVKESK. Between the trimmed V and J ends, which lost 2 bases and 9 bases, there was a span of 14 bases. CDR3 amino acids: CASSQTAGASEQFF. In nucleotides, the CDR3 is TGTGCCAGCAGCCAAACTGCAGGGGCGAGTGAGCAGTTCTTC.

The chain combines TRBV4-1 with TRBJ2-1; 10 bases align to TRBD2. J was trimmed by 2 bases and V by 5 bases; bases with no gene match: 6. The germline V gene encodes CDR1 MGHRA and CDR2 YSYEKL. The CDR3 runs 16 residues. The DNA of the CDR3 is TGCGCCAGCAGCTCGAGAAGCGGGAGGGCCTACAATGAGCAGTTCTTC. Amino acid sequence: CASSSRSGRAYNEQFF.

This clone was counted only a few times. The rearrangement uses TRBV6-2 or TRBV6-3 and TRBJ2-2, with D possibly being TRBD1 (6 bases). CDR3 length: 18 amino acids. Germline CDR1 and CDR2: MNHEY and SVGEGT. V dropped 4 bases and J dropped 0 bases, with 18 bases sitting between them. The CDR3: CASSFPTGQAPNTGELFF. The CDR3 DNA sequence: TGTGCCAGCAGTTTCCCCACAGGGCAAGCTCCGAACACCGGGGAGCTGTTTTTT.

The chain employs TRBV6-6 and TRBJ1-6; D may be TRBD1 (5 bases). This CDR3 region has 16 residues. V shed 3 bases and J shed 7 bases, with 16 bases lying between them. Germline-derived CDR1 and CDR2 are MNHNY and SVGAGI (reference sequence). The CDR3 DNA reads as TGTGCCAGCAGTTATTCCGGGCCGCGGGGGAATTCACCCCTCCACTTT. It codes for CASSYSGPRGNSPLHF.

This chain links TRBV19 with TRBJ2-7, with TRBD1 identical over 8 bases. With V trimmed by 3 bases and J by 5 bases, 27 bases remained unmatched. Germline V gives CDR1 LNHDA, CDR2 SQIVND (reference sequence). The CDR3 has 21 residues. The CDR3 reads CASSIYGFRGASGTGANEQYF. CDR3 in DNA: TGTGCCAGTAGTATTTATGGTTTTCGGGGCGCTTCCGGGACAGGTGCCAACGAGCAGTACTTC.

This chain links TRBV7-8 with TRBJ1-5, with unresolved D. Germline V gives CDR1 SGHVS, CDR2 FQNEAQ. This CDR3 has 15 residues. Between the trimmed V and J ends, which lost 5 bases and 0 bases, there was a span of 11 bases. DNA for the CDR3: TGTGCCAGCAGCCAACTAGGGTATAGCAATCAGCCCCAGCATTTT. This encodes CASSQLGYSNQPQHF.

The CDR3 nucleotides are TGTGCCAGCAGTTTAAGGGGAAAACTAGCGGGAGGGCCGATCAACGAGCAGTACTTC. It encodes CASSLRGKLAGGPINEQYF. This chain links TRBV28 with TRBJ2-7, with TRBD2 matching 13 bases. This CDR3 contains 19 residues. The germline V gene has CDR1 MDHEN and CDR2 SYDVKM. The V and J ends lost 2 bases and 5 bases, in that order; junction bases with no gene match: 15. The complete variable domain, with remaining parts taken from reference TRBV28 and TRBJ2-7, reads DVKVTQSSRYLVKRTGEKVFLECVQDMDHENMFWYRQDPGLGLRLIYFSYDVKMKEKGDIPEGYSVSREKKERFSLILESASTNQTSMYLCASSLRGKLAGGPINEQYFGPGTRLTVT.

The V and J genes are TRBV18 and TRBJ2-2; TRBD2 agrees at 10 bases. CDR1 and CDR2 from the germline V gene are KGHSH and LQKENI. With V trimmed by 3 bases and J by 1 base, 2 bases remained unmatched. The CDR3 consists of 16 residues. CDR3 region: CASSPASGRNTGELFF. CDR3 nucleotide sequence: TGTGCCAGCTCACCGGCTAGCGGGAGGAACACCGGGGAGCTGTTTTTT.

V usage is TRBV6-5 and J usage is TRBJ1-4, with 8 bases lining up with TRBD1. The germline V gene has CDR1 MNHEY and CDR2 SVGAGI. This CDR3 spans 15 amino acids. V trimming: 6 bases; J trimming: 14 bases; junction bases outside the gene matches: 17. CDR3 sequence (DNA): TGTGCCAGCAGCGATCCCCGGGACAGGCTGGGGAGTCTGTTTTTT. This gives the protein CASSDPRDRLGSLFF.

The genes are TRBV15 and TRBJ1-1; maybe TRBD1 (5 bases). The V gene lost 4 bases and the J gene lost 11 bases, with 20 bases spanning the gap. CDR1 and CDR2 (germline): LNHNV, YYDKDF (reference sequence). CDR3 size: 14 residues. The CDR3 DNA reads as TGTGCCACCAGCATGACAGTGGCAAGTGGAGTTGCTTTCTTT. Protein sequence: CATSMTVASGVAFF.

This chain links TRBV19 with TRBJ1-1; D is uncertain. This CDR3 region has 14 residues. The germline V gene has CDR1 LNHDA and CDR2 SQIVND (reference sequence). Trimming took off 7 bases at V and 1 base at J, with 13 bases between the two ends. CDR3 DNA sequence: TGTGCCAGTACCCGCCCAGATGCGAACACTGAAGCTTTCTTT. Translated: CASTRPDANTEAFF.

The chain couples TRBV14 to TRBJ2-7; tentatively, D is TRBD1 (5 bases). Germline V gives CDR1 SGHDN, CDR2 FVKESK. The CDR3 runs 14 residues. V was trimmed by 3 bases and J by 4 bases, leaving 13 bases between them. The CDR3 region has the DNA TGTGCCAGCAGCCACCACGGACACCCTTACGAGCAGTACGTC. Amino acid sequence: CASSHHGHPYEQYV.

The chain is built from TRBV7-9 and TRBJ1-1; D call uncertain. This CDR3 is built from 12 residues. Germline V gene data show CDR1 as SEHNR and CDR2 as FQNEAQ (reference sequence). Trimming took off 5 bases at V and 9 bases at J, with 13 bases between the two ends. The CDR3 loop is CASSRVPLKAFF. CDR3 nucleotides: TGTGCCAGCAGCCGAGTCCCTCTGAAAGCTTTCTTT.

This chain links TRBV5-1 with TRBJ2-5, with D hard to call. Per germline, CDR1 SGHRS and CDR2 YFSETQ. The CDR3 runs to 13 residues. The V end was cut by 1 base, the J end by 1 base, with 5 bases between. This CDR3 reads CASSLFGQETQYF. The CDR3 nucleotides are TGCGCCAGCAGCTTGTTCGGCCAAGAGACCCAGTACTTC. Combining the CDR3 with reference TRBV5-1 and TRBJ2-5 gives the whole variable domain KAGVTQTPRYLIKTRGQQVTLSCSPISGHRSVSWYQQTPGQGLQFLFEYFSETQRNKGNFPGRFSGRQFSNSRSEMNVSTLELGDSALYLCASSLFGQETQYFGPGTRLLVL.

The rearrangement joins TRBV27 to TRBJ2-7, with TRBD1 identical over 8 bases. Germline V gene data show CDR1 as MNHEY and CDR2 as SMNVEV (reference sequence). The V and J ends lost 5 bases and 0 bases, in that order; junction bases with no gene match: 6. CDR3 size: 15 residues. The CDR3 coding sequence is TGTGCCAGCAGTATAACAGGGGGGAGCTCCTACGAGCAGTACGTC. It encodes CASSITGGSSYEQYV.

This chain links TRBV18 with TRBJ2-2; TRBD1 matches 8 bases. Germline values: CDR1 KGHSH, CDR2 LQKENI. J was trimmed by 6 bases and V by 3 bases; bases with no gene match: 12. The CDR3 runs 17 residues. CDR3 DNA: TGTGCCAGCTCACCCTCTGGACAGGGCCAACGTTCCGGGGAGCTGTTTTTT. This encodes CASSPSGQGQRSGELFF.

The V gene is TRBV4-2, the J gene TRBJ1-3; D possibly corresponds to TRBD1 (5 bases). This CDR3 has 17 residues. Germline lookup yields CDR1 LGHNA and CDR2 YNFKEQ. V lost 0 bases, J lost 4 bases, and 16 bases lay in between. The CDR3 nucleotides are TGTGCCAGCAGCCAAGATAGGTCGGGGGACGTCGGAAACACCATATATTTT. It yields the protein CASSQDRSGDVGNTIYF.

This chain uses TRBV25-1 with TRBJ1-2, with D tentatively TRBD1 (6 bases). Germline assignment: CDR1 MGHDK and CDR2 SYGVNS. The germline V and J ends were trimmed by 8 bases and 2 bases, with 9 bases remaining between them. The CDR3 sequence is 12 residues long. The CDR3 DNA follows: TGTGCCAGCGGACAGACCAACTATGGCTACACCTTC. It encodes CASGQTNYGYTF.

The chain carries TRBV25-1 and TRBJ1-1; the D gene is possibly TRBD1 (5 bases). Trimming cost V 8 bases and J 0 bases, with 10 bases left between them. This CDR3 is built from 13 residues. Per germline, CDR1 MGHDK and CDR2 SYGVNS. CDR3 in DNA: TGTGCCAGCCAAAGGGACTTGAACACTGAAGCTTTCTTT. Amino acid sequence: CASQRDLNTEAFF.

The V call is TRBV18, the J call TRBJ2-7, with D maybe TRBD1 (5 bases). This CDR3 contains 15 residues. V shed 3 bases and J shed 0 bases, with 12 bases lying between them. Germline assignment: CDR1 KGHSH and CDR2 LQKENI. In DNA, the CDR3 is TGTGCCAGCTCACCGAGGCAGGGCAGCTCCTACGAGCAGTACGTC. It is translated as CASSPRQGSSYEQYV.

In this sample, this clone turned up many times. V gene TRBV10-1 combines with J gene TRBJ1-1; D is uncertain. The V gene's germline CDR1 is WNHNN and CDR2 SYGVQD (reference sequence). V was clipped by 0 bases and J by 2 bases, with 7 bases between them. CDR3 length equals 14 residues. The CDR3 region is CASSESPGNTEAFF. CDR3 nucleotide sequence: TGCGCCAGCAGTGAGTCGCCGGGAAACACTGAAGCTTTCTTT.

This clone appeared a few times. The chain has TRBV29-1 and TRBJ1-6, with D possibly TRBD1 on 5 matching bases. Trimming cost V 6 bases and J 11 bases, with 14 bases left between them. Germline loops: CDR1 SQVTM, CDR2 ANQGSEA. The CDR3 has 12 residues. This chain's CDR3 is CSVQTDEPPLHF. Written as DNA, the CDR3 is TGCAGCGTCCAGACAGATGAGCCACCCCTCCACTTT.

The chain is built from TRBV5-8 and TRBJ1-2, with D possibly TRBD1 on 5 matching bases. The V end was cut by 5 bases, the J end by 3 bases, with 14 bases between. Germline CDR1 and CDR2: SGHTS and YDEGEE. The CDR3 consists of 14 residues. The CDR3 spells CASRAWGLDYGYTF. The CDR3 DNA sequence: TGTGCCAGCAGGGCGTGGGGCTTGGACTATGGCTACACCTTC.